This TCR beta chain was observed in a study of blood T cell repertoires in COVID-19. Trimming pared 3 bases from V and 9 bases from J, leaving 18 bases between. The CDR3 is made up of 16 amino acids. Germline V gene sequence: CDR1 LNHDA, CDR2 SQIVND (reference sequence). This clone appeared a few times. Authors' data handling: It was from reference gene primer amplification that nucleated cell counts were estimated. This table comes from immunoSEQ multiplex PCR, and its TCRdb copy is limited to in-frame clones, with some not included. Clonal size and the V and J genes are those of that table, whereas D and trimming came from the DNA. The sample shows 35,000 to 55,000 clones, 70% to 90% of them seen only once.

V gene TRBV19 combines with J gene TRBJ1-6; D remains unclear. Sequenced input: peripheral blood. The receptor was derived from a man between 70 and 80 years old with active COVID-19. The CDR3 spells CASSIMDPSRGSPLHF. CDR3 bases: TGTGCCAGTAGTATTATGGACCCTTCTCGGGGTTCACCCCTCCACTTT.